This section outlines one T cell receptor beta chain sequence together with its context. Its antigen remains unidentified. Nothing much larger sits one base from this clone, and base qualities are not available. These data originate in a study of PD-L1 blockade in urothelial cancer (dated by TCRdb to the late 2010s). A note on the overall study: Every patient began therapy around 2014 and was given atezolizumab 1,200 mg intravenously every 3 weeks. About 90% of the roughly 30 patients were males with bladder-origin urothelial cancer, and about 65% of the 29 reported a prior smoking history. Patients had an ECOG performance status of 0 or 1 and had received between 0 and 3 prior chemotherapy regimens. Blood samples were analyzed 3 weeks after the start of treatment (second dose) and 6 weeks after the start of treatment. Blood samples gave median yields of approximately 130,000 T cells and around 88,000 unique TCRs, along with a median clonality of 0.080. Somatic, immune and clinical correlates of response to PD-L1 blockade with atezolizumab in urothelial cancer were the focus of an exploratory multi-omic analysis. Pretreatment tumor samples, along with matched peripheral blood collected serially before and after atezolizumab treatment, underwent TCR sequencing. Durable clinical benefit meant progression-free survival longer than 6 months, and TCR features were also tested against progression-free and overall survival. In the same patients who had TCR sequencing, pretreatment tumors also underwent whole exome sequencing and RNA sequencing. Durable clinical benefit was achieved by nine patients but not by the remaining 20. Some 30 patients had pretreatment blood TCR-seq, some 25 had at least one posttreatment blood collection, and some 25 had tumor TCR-seq.

Each PCR received spiked-in synthetic TCR analog templates so that absolute template abundance could be estimated from read counts. TCRbeta CDR3 regions were amplified from genomic DNA with bias-controlled V and J gene primers using the immunoSEQ assay. Rearranged TCRbeta segments were sequenced at approximately 20X coverage. Concerning the study's data processing: Clustering was used to correct sequencing errors, and CDR3s were annotated against IMGT so that V, D and J genes could be assigned. Out-of-frame and stop-codon sequences were excluded, and only productive TCRbeta rearrangements were used in downstream analyses. Clonality was computed as one minus Shannon entropy normalized by the log of the number of unique productive sequences. Clones differing between time points or between blood and tumor were identified by Fisher's exact test with Benjamini-Hochberg correction at adjusted p below 0.01. As stored in TCRdb, this immuneACCESS dataset retains in-frame rearrangements with V and J assigned. A fraction of the clones does not appear; measured against another copy, unresolved V genes explain less than half of the discrepancy, and the remainder lacks a known reason. V and J calls and clone size are copied from that table; D and trimming were computed from the DNA. A total of tens of thousands of clones appear in this sample, almost 90% of them only once. Jointly, the top ten make up around 1.7% of the sample.

The time point label, as the study defines it: pretreatment peripheral blood. A cohort of some 29 patients with locally advanced or metastatic urothelial carcinoma, treated at Memorial Sloan Kettering on a trial protocol, was included. Peripheral blood mononuclear cells were collected pretreatment and during treatment, at between 1 and 8 total time points per patient. The Qiagen DNeasy Blood extraction kit was used to purify genomic DNA from total PBMCs and from tumor samples. Collected pretreatment and during treatment, PBMCs were isolated and stored as previously described. Here is what the overall study found, with its caveats: A pretreatment peripheral blood TCR clonality below the median was linked to improved progression-free and overall survival. Among patients with durable benefit, tumor-associated TCR clones showed greater expansion in peripheral blood 3 weeks after treatment started (n ≈ 21, p = 0.022). Because the sample size was small (n ≈ 29) and many exploratory analyses were performed, the results are intended to be hypothesis-generating.

The receptor was derived from a man between 60 and 75 years old with urothelial cancer. Sequences were derived from PBMCs, sampled around atezolizumab (anti-PD-L1) treatment.

The CDR3 corresponds to CASSQSPRVDTEAFF. The DNA sequence is given as TGCGCCAGCAGTCAATCACCCAGGGTAGACACTGAAGCTTTCTTT. The chain was built from TRBV23-1 and TRBJ1-1; the D gene is perhaps TRBD1, from 5 matching bases. TRBV23-1 is sorted into the ORF group, with uncertain function. Including cysteine and phenylalanine, the CDR3 has 15 amino acids. The only DNA kept is the CDR3, 45 bases in frame from the first base. Cut back by 0 bases and 3 bases, the V and J ends lie 11 bases apart.